This note documents a single T cell receptor (beta chain) sequence. This clone has just a few counts. There is no known antigen for this receptor. Within one base of it there is no much larger clone, and no base qualities were kept. The entire isolated RNA was reverse transcribed using the High Capacity cDNA Reverse Transcription Kit, and thus expressed TCRB transcripts were sequenced. Deep immunoSEQ sequencing was performed on naive, central memory and regulatory T cell samples, with an average of approximately 3.9 million total reads per sample. After sorted cells were lysed in RLT buffer, RNA was extracted with DNase-treated RNeasy Micro or Mini kits, with the choice depending on cell number. Each cell subset was processed on its own to prevent cross-contamination, while patient and healthy donor samples were processed together. Using the immunoSEQ multiplex PCR, TCRB sequences were amplified from cDNA into 87-bp fragments spanning the CDR3 region. The amplicons were sequenced using the Illumina HiSeq platform. In the original analysis: Synthetic template baselines were used to correct PCR bias computationally, reads within Hamming distance 2 were collapsed together, and singletons that could not be merged were discarded. Reads were aligned to IMGT to assign V, D and J genes, CDR3 length, and insertions or deletions at six rearrangement sites. Within each subset, clonotype counts were normalized to sorted cell number, and only after that were true diversity and Gini coefficients computed with the tcR R package. The overlap coefficient, calculated on TCRB nucleotide sequences, was used to measure repertoire sharing. Out-of-frame TCRB sequences from naive cells were analyzed as a proxy for the pre-selection repertoire. TCRdb limited this immuneACCESS table to in-frame rearrangements with V and J called. A share of clones is missing; checked studies link under half to unresolved V genes, and the rest is unexplained. The V and J calls and clone size are taken from that table; D and trimming were inferred from the DNA. The sample data list 240,000 or so clones, and 68% of these were observed just once. The ten largest clones represent 0.053% of the sample.

This sample stems from a study of beta chain features in type 1 diabetes (dated 2018 in TCRdb). Study-level background: Mean age, gender distribution, total cell number and subset yield were not different between patients and healthy donors. A total of over 90,000,000 sorted cells were examined across all samples, and a strong correlation was observed between cell number per subset and RNA yield. The study compared TCRB repertoires of sorted circulating CD4+ T cell subsets between recently diagnosed type 1 diabetes patients and matched healthy donors. Whereas all 28 donors provided naive and central memory subsets, regulatory and stem cell-like memory subsets were isolated from just 8 patients and roughly 8 healthy donors. General findings and caveats noted by the study authors: At VDJ recombination sites, type 1 diabetes patients had fewer insertions and more deleted nucleotides, which implies abnormalities in thymic rearrangement. The naive, central memory and regulatory TCRB repertoires appeared to resemble one another more closely among patients than among healthy donors. A moderate but significant shortening of TCRB CDR3 length was observed in type 1 diabetes patients in all four CD4+ subsets. Only small numbers of individuals were included in the HLA sub-analyses, which left unresolved whether HLA type had any influence on TCRB rearrangement. Sequencing cDNA rather than genomic DNA could over-represent highly expressing activated cells, although activation and CD3 levels did not differ between groups. PCR may preferentially amplify shorter templates, but because patient and control samples were amplified and corrected together, any resulting skew would affect both groups equally.

V is pared back by 0 bases and J by 7 bases, with 7 bases lying between the germline termini. The CDR3 spans 13 residues, from the cysteine through the phenylalanine. The kept DNA is CDR3 alone, 39 bases in frame from the first base. The germline V gene supplies CDR1 SGHDN and CDR2 FVKESK. A single peripheral blood draw of around 120 mL on average was collected from each donor into heparinised tubes. Using a panel that included CD45RO, CCR7, CD25, CD127, CD95 and CD27, naive, central memory, regulatory and stem cell-like memory CD4+ T cells were sorted on a BD FACSAria II. Purity was above 95% for every sorted population. PBMCs were isolated right away by Lymphoprep density gradient centrifugation and were stained directly, without culture. So that batch effects would be minimized, each experiment stained and sorted samples in pairs, pairing one healthy donor with one patient.

Sequencing was done on a sample of naive CD4+ T cells from blood. Interpreted using the paper, the cell subset or site label stands for: true naive CD4+ T cells. The TCR was taken from a young man in good health. The V and J genes are TRBV14 and TRBJ1-5; the D gene is not confidently resolved. The CDR3 protein: CASSQDGNQPQHF. DNA sequence: TGTGCCAGCAGCCAAGATGGTAACCAGCCCCAGCATTTT.